The 5 T cell receptor beta chains reported below all come from one sample, sequenced in a study of spatial heterogeneity in lung cancer. A single record per CDR3 protein comes from TCRdb applying MiXCR to the 5' RACE reads. The table lists tens of thousands of distinct CDR3 sequences, about 8% of them singletons. Time point meaning: sample taken at primary tumor resection. The authors sequenced whole RNA from tumor, nontumor lung or frozen PBMC without sorting. This specimen was PBMCs, taken at surgery. These receptors all stem from a female donor with early-stage non-small cell lung cancer.

V usage is TRBV12-3 or TRBV12-4 and J usage is TRBJ1-5, with D tentatively TRBD1 (6 bases). Trimming left V 2 bases short and J 5 bases short, with 10 bases between. This CDR3 spans 14 amino acids. The CDR3 sequence: CASSLMGAYQPQHF. CDR3 DNA: TGTGCCAGCAGTTTAATGGGGGCCTATCAGCCCCAGCATTTT.

The chain combines TRBV10-3 with TRBJ1-1; 7 nucleotides line up with TRBD1. The CDR3 loop spans 14 amino acids. Germline V gene sequence: CDR1 ENHRY, CDR2 SYGVKD. V shed 5 bases and J 1 base; nucleotides not matched to a gene: 4. CDR3 nucleotide sequence: TGTGCCATCAGTCCGGGACAGAGGAACACTGAAGCTTTCTTT. This translates into CAISPGQRNTEAFF.

This clonotype has at least ten counts. The CDR3 is CSASAGTPYGYTF. CDR3 DNA: TGCAGTGCTAGTGCCGGGACACCATATGGCTACACCTTC. The rearrangement joins TRBV20-1 to TRBJ1-2; TRBD1 might be the D (6 bases). Trimming took off 3 bases at V and 5 bases at J, with 13 bases between the two ends. CDR3 length: 13 amino acids. CDR1 and CDR2 from the germline V gene are DFQATT and SNEGSKA (reference sequence).

This clonotype was seen repeatedly, ten times or more. This chain links TRBV27 with TRBJ2-7, with D hard to call. Germline assignment: CDR1 MNHEY and CDR2 SMNVEV (reference sequence). V lost 0 bases, J lost 3 bases, and 6 bases lay in between. CDR3 length equals 13 residues. CDR3 loop: CASSLSLLYEQYF. The CDR3 DNA reads as TGTGCCAGCAGTTTATCACTCCTCTACGAGCAGTACTTC.

In DNA form, the CDR3 reads TGCAGCGTAGAGGTTCTCAGTAAACTGTTTTTT. Amino acid sequence: CSVEVLSKLFF. The chain combines TRBV29-1 with TRBJ1-4; D uncertain. The CDR3 loop spans 11 amino acids. The germline gives CDR1 SQVTM, CDR2 ANQGSEA. V lost 6 bases, J lost 11 bases, and 13 bases lay in between.